Below, 7 T cell receptor beta chains from the same sample are listed, as sequenced in a study of cytomegalovirus exposure and HLA in healthy donors. The PCR had 60 Vbeta and 13 Jbeta primers. Clones were read by immunoSEQ multiplex PCR, and TCRdb kept only the in-frame ones, dropping some. The profile shows 150,000 to 200,000 clones, about 72% of them singletons. What was sequenced was PBMCs. These receptor sequences come from a man in his forties or fifties in good health and CMV-seropositive.

The chain has TRBV4-3 and TRBJ2-7; weak D call: TRBD1 (6 bases). From germline, CDR1 is LGHNA and CDR2 YSLEER. The V end lost 0 bases, the J end lost 2 bases, and 11 bases lay between the germline ends. The CDR3 is 15 amino acids. Here the CDR3 reads CASSQDQGIPYEQYF. CDR3 nucleotide sequence: TGCGCCAGCAGCCAAGACCAGGGGATTCCCTACGAGCAGTACTTC.

This clone was seen only a few times. The chain is built from TRBV11-3 and TRBJ2-2; a possible D gene is TRBD2 (6 bases). The CDR3 sequence is 18 residues long. From germline, CDR1 is SGHNT and CDR2 YENEEA. Trimming took off 3 bases at V and 7 bases at J, with 24 bases between the two ends. The CDR3 bases are TGTGCCAGCAGCTTCTCCTTGGCGGGACCACTTCAGGGCGGGGAGCTGTTTTTT. Translated, it gives CASSFSLAGPLQGGELFF.

The chain combines TRBV4-3 with TRBJ2-7; 11 nucleotides align to TRBD2. CDR3 length: 15 amino acids. Per germline, CDR1 LGHNA and CDR2 YSLEER. V dropped 1 base and J dropped 1; count of bases not matched to a gene: 0. CDR3 DNA sequence: TGCGCCAGCAGCCAAGGACTAGCGGGGTCCTACGAGCAGTACTTC. Protein product: CASSQGLAGSYEQYF.

The chain recombines TRBV30 with TRBJ1-5, with D maybe TRBD1 (6 bases). The V end was cut by 3 bases, the J end by 4 bases, with 10 bases between. The CDR3 has 13 amino acids. Looked up from germline, CDR1 is GTSNPN and CDR2 is SVGIG (reference sequence). The CDR3 region is CAWSGTGNQPQHF. CDR3 nucleotide sequence: TGTGCCTGGAGCGGAACAGGGAATCAGCCCCAGCATTTT.

V gene TRBV6-7 combines with J gene TRBJ1-5; tentative D call: TRBD1 (5 bases). TRBV6-7 is known as an ORF, though its function is uncertain. The CDR3 length is 15 residues. The germline V and J ends were trimmed by 6 bases and 5 bases, with 17 bases remaining between them. The CDR3 nucleotides are TGTGCCAGCAGCCTGATCCGGGGGTTAGATCAGCCCCAGCATTTT. Translation: CASSLIRGLDQPQHF.

The chain uses TRBV5-1 and TRBJ1-1; possible D gene TRBD1, 5 bases. CDR1 is SGHRS and CDR2 is YFSETQ in the germline V gene. Trimming stripped 7 bases from V and 1 base from J, with 14 bases between. CDR3 size: 14 residues. Here the CDR3 DNA reads TGCGCCAGCCGGCGGGACTGGGGGAACACTGAAGCTTTCTTT. Amino acids: CASRRDWGNTEAFF.

The chain recombines TRBV5-4 with TRBJ1-2; 7 bases fit TRBD1. There are 13 residues in the CDR3. The ends lost 4 bases at V and 3 bases at J; junction bases unmatched: 3. CDR1 SGHNT and CDR2 YYREEE come from the germline V gene (reference sequence). The CDR3 region is CASSQGTDYGYTF. CDR3 DNA sequence: TGTGCCAGCAGCCAAGGGACAGACTATGGCTACACCTTC.